Sequencing of this T cell receptor (beta chain) was carried out in a study of shared clonotypes between healthy human individuals. On the study more broadly: A donor's plate count was three for CD4 naive and three for CD4 memory; CD8 naive had two and CD8 memory one. The study's findings and limits: All-four-donor shared clonotypes had higher generation probabilities than non-shared clonotypes did. Sorted-subset samples were not fully sequenced, rarefaction indicated.

CD4+ cell separation produced CD45RA+ naive and CD45RA-negative memory subsets. The CDR3 has 13 amino acids. Germline CDR1 reads MGHRA; CDR2 reads YSYEKL. Trimming left V 8 bases short and J 6 bases short, with 13 bases between. The protocol was immunoSEQ multiplex PCR, while the TCRdb copy is restricted to in-frame clones and leaves out a portion. Of 2 million to 2.5 million clones listed, about 94% were seen once; the top ten hold more than 0.1%. As regards this clone: The antigen is undetermined.

The chain employs TRBV4-1 and TRBJ2-2; D is possibly TRBD1 or TRBD2 (5 bases each). The clonotype was recovered from a man aged 18 to 30 in good health. The material sequenced was naive CD4+ T cells sorted from blood. The sample's subset: CD45RA+ positively selected. The DNA for the CDR3 is TGCGCCAGCGGTGTTGGGGGTCCCGGGGAGCTGTTTTTT. It yields the protein CASGVGGPGELFF.